Shown below are 12 T cell receptor beta chains from a single sample sequenced in a study of blood T cell repertoires in COVID-19 (dated by TCRdb to 2018 to 2021). The method was the immunoSEQ multiplex PCR assay. TCRdb provides this immuneACCESS table in a form limited to in-frame rearrangements. Some clones are lacking; in checked studies, under half of them reflect an unresolved V gene, and why the rest are absent is not known. This sample has some 430,000 clones in its table, and 80% to 95% of those were observed once. Jointly, the top ten make up about 0.57% of the sample. Input material: PBMCs or T cells enriched from blood (not recorded which). Receptor source: a man aged 18 to 30 who had recovered from COVID-19.

V is TRBV6-5 and J is TRBJ1-6; the D is unclear. V lost 9 bases and J lost 3, with 12 bases in between. The CDR3 sequence is 14 residues long. Germline V lookup: CDR1 MNHEY, CDR2 SVGAGI. The CDR3 DNA follows: TGTGCCAGTATCGAGGACTTCTATAATTCACCCCTCCACTTT. Encoded protein: CASIEDFYNSPLHF.

This chain links TRBV2 with TRBJ1-2, with a weak D call TRBD1 (6 bases). The CDR3 consists of 12 residues. Germline-derived CDR1 and CDR2 are SNHLY and FYNNEI. V was pared by 6 bases and J by 4 bases, with 9 bases between. This CDR3 reads CASRDSGYGYTF. In DNA, the CDR3 is TGTGCCAGCAGGGACAGCGGCTATGGCTACACCTTC.

This chain links TRBV28 with TRBJ1-5; possible D gene TRBD1, 6 bases. This CDR3 is built from 14 residues. The germline gives CDR1 MDHEN, CDR2 SYDVKM. The V and J ends lost 6 bases and 7 bases respectively, with 16 bases between them. CDR3 nucleotide sequence: TGTGCCAGCAGCCCACAGGGTCCCTTCCAGCCCCAGCATTTT. This encodes CASSPQGPFQPQHF. Full variable domain (rest looked up from reference TRBV28 and TRBJ1-5): DVKVTQSSRYLVKRTGEKVFLECVQDMDHENMFWYRQDPGLGLRLIYFSYDVKMKEKGDIPEGYSVSREKKERFSLILESASTNQTSMYLCASSPQGPFQPQHFGDGTRLSIL.

The chain has TRBV7-9 and TRBJ1-2, with TRBD1 matching over 9 bases. Germline trimming cut 5 bases from V and 8 bases from J; bases unmatched to any gene: 9. Looked up from germline, CDR1 is SEHNR and CDR2 is FQNEAQ (reference sequence). The CDR3 contains 14 residues. The CDR3 is CASSPRTGEGGYTF. The CDR3, as DNA: TGTGCCAGCAGCCCAAGGACAGGGGAAGGCGGCTACACCTTC. Full variable domain (missing parts from reference TRBV7-9 and TRBJ1-2): DTGVSQNPRHKITKRGQNVTFRCDPISEHNRLYWYRQTLGQGPEFLTYFQNEAQLEKSRLLSDRFSAERPKGSFSTLEIQRTEQGDSAMYLCASSPRTGEGGYTFGSGTRLTVV.

The chain links TRBV12-3 or TRBV12-4 to TRBJ1-5, with no clear D. V was clipped by 3 bases and J by 6 bases, with 3 bases between them. The CDR3 loop spans 11 amino acids. This CDR3 is CASSLSQPQHF. For the CDR3, the DNA is TGTGCCAGCAGTTTGAGTCAGCCCCAGCATTTT.

J is TRBJ1-6 and V is TRBV19; a weak D match, TRBD1 (5 bases). This CDR3 is 13 amino acids long. The germline V and J ends were trimmed by 6 bases and 8 bases, with 11 bases remaining between them. CDR1 LNHDA and CDR2 SQIVND come from the germline V gene (reference sequence). CDR3 loop: CASRLREDSPLHF. CDR3 in DNA: TGTGCCAGTAGGCTCAGGGAAGATTCACCCCTCCACTTT.

This rearrangement joins TRBV7-3 to TRBJ1-1; possible D gene TRBD1, 6 bases. V lost 4 bases and J 6 bases, leaving 15 bases between the germline ends. In germline, CDR1 is SGHTA, CDR2 FQGTGA. There are 14 residues in the CDR3. Here the CDR3 DNA reads TGTGCCAGCAGCTCAAGCGGGGAGGGGGCTGAAGCTTTCTTT. Translating it yields CASSSSGEGAEAFF.

The chain uses TRBV3-1 (or the pseudogene TRBV3-2) and TRBJ1-2; D possibly corresponds to TRBD1 (5 bases). From germline, CDR1 is LGHDT and CDR2 YNNKEL (reference sequence). V lost 4 bases and J lost 10, with 13 bases in between. The CDR3 extends over 12 amino acids. CDR3 loop: CASSRGEQHYTF. CDR3 sequence (DNA): TGTGCCAGCAGCCGGGGGGAGCAGCACTACACCTTC.

V and J are TRBV10-3 and TRBJ1-1; D uncertain. The CDR3 consists of 11 residues. From germline, CDR1 is ENHRY and CDR2 SYGVKD. V gave up 0 bases and J gave up 14 bases, with 10 bases separating them. CDR3 sequence: CAISESSHLFF. The CDR3 DNA reads as TGTGCCATCAGTGAGTCGAGTCACCTATTCTTT.

V gene TRBV28 combines with J gene TRBJ2-2, with 11 bases aligning to TRBD1. After removal of 4 bases from V and 4 bases from J, the junction contained 8 bases not matched to a gene. The germline V gene encodes CDR1 MDHEN and CDR2 SYDVKM. The CDR3 contains 17 residues. The CDR3: CASSSPTGTGGTGELFF. Written as DNA, the CDR3 is TGTGCCAGCAGTTCACCAACCGGGACAGGGGGCACCGGGGAGCTGTTTTTT. The whole variable domain, filled in from reference TRBV28 and TRBJ2-2, reads DVKVTQSSRYLVKRTGEKVFLECVQDMDHENMFWYRQDPGLGLRLIYFSYDVKMKEKGDIPEGYSVSREKKERFSLILESASTNQTSMYLCASSSPTGTGGTGELFFGEGSRLTVL.

The chain carries TRBV2 and TRBJ2-3, with TRBD2 matching 11 bases. The CDR3 covers 15 residues. Per the germline V gene, CDR1 is SNHLY and CDR2 is FYNNEI. V shed 4 bases and J 7 bases; nucleotides not matched to a gene: 7. This CDR3 reads CASSALAGGAHTQYF. The DNA for the CDR3 is TGTGCCAGCAGTGCCTTAGCGGGAGGGGCCCATACGCAGTATTTT.

The chain recombines TRBV5-6 with TRBJ1-5; D unclear. Trimming removed 4 bases at V and 7 bases at J, with 15 bases between. Germline CDR1 SGHDT, CDR2 YYEEEE. The CDR3 has 14 residues. CDR3 in DNA: TGTGCCAGCAGCCGGAGAGAGGTGAGGCAGCCCCAGCATTTT. It specifies CASSRREVRQPQHF. Looking up the rest from reference TRBV5-6 and TRBJ1-5 gives the full variable domain: DAGVTQSPTHLIKTRGQQVTLRCSPKSGHDTVSWYQQALGQGPQFIFQYYEEEERQRGNFPDRFSGHQFPNYSSELNVNALLLGDSALYLCASSRREVRQPQHFGDGTRLSIL.